The clone carrying this T cell receptor (beta chain) was counted many times. The antigen remains undetermined. Uncontrolled infection, other autoimmune disease, pregnancy and lactation each barred patients from inclusion. There were TCR beta CDR3 regions amplified from RNA transcripts. HTBI primers were used for first-round RT-PCR of the TCR CDR3. TCRdb ran MiXCR on the multiplex PCR reads and lists one entry per CDR3 protein. The table has roughly 510,000 distinct CDR3 sequences, around 21% seen once. This specimen belongs to a study of T cells in Graves' hyperthyroidism and ophthalmopathy. The study, taken as a whole, reports: Most clonotypes expanded in thyroid above 0.001 were likewise present in blood.

Trimming shortened V by 1 base and J by 0 bases, and 7 bases separated the two germline ends. The CDR3 length is 15 residues. The V gene's germline CDR1 is SGHVS and CDR2 FQNEAQ. The sequenced sample was blood. The source of this sequence is a man aged 18 to 35 with Graves' hyperthyroidism. This rearrangement joins TRBV7-8 to TRBJ1-5; D uncertain. CDR3 loop: CASSLERVSNQPQHF. DNA of the CDR3: TGTGCCAGCAGCTTAGAGAGGGTTAGCAATCAGCCCCAGCATTTT.